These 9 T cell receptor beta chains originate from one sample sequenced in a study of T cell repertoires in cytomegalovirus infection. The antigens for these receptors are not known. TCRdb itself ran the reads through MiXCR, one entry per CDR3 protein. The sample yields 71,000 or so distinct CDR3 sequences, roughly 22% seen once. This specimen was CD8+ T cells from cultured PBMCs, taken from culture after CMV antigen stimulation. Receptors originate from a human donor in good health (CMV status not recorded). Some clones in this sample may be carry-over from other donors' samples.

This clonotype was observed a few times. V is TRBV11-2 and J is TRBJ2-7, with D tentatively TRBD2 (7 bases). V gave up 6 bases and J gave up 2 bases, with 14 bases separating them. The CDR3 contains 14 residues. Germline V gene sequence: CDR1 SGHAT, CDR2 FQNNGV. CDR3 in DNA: TGTGCCAGCAGTTCCGGGGGGACAACCTACGAGCAGTACTTC. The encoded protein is CASSSGGTTYEQYF.

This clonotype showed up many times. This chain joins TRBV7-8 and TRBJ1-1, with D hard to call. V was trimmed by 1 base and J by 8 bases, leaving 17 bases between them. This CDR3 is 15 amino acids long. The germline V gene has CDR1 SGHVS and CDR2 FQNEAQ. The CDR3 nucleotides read TGTGCCAGCAGCTTAGTAGTGGGGTTGGTGACAGAAGCTTTCTTT. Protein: CASSLVVGLVTEAFF.

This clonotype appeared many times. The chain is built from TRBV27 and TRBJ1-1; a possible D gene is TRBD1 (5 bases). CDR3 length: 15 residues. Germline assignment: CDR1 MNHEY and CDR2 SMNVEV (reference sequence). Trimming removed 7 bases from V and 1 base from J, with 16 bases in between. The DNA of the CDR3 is TGTGCCAGCAAATCTGGACACCCTTCGAACACTGAAGCTTTCTTT. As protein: CASKSGHPSNTEAFF.

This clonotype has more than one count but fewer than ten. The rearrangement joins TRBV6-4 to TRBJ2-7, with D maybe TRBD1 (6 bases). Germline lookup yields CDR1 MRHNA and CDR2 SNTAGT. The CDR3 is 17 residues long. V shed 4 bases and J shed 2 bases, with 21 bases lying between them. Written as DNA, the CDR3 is TGTGCCAGCAGTGTCCCCCCAAGACAGGATCGCCCCTACGAGCAGTACTTC. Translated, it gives CASSVPPRQDRPYEQYF.

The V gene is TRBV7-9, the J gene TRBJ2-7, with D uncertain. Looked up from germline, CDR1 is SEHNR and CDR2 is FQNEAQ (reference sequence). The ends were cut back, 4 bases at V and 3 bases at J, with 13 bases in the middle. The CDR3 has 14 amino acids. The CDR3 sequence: CASSSLHELYEQYF. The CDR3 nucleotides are TGTGCCAGCAGCTCCCTCCACGAACTCTACGAGCAGTACTTC.

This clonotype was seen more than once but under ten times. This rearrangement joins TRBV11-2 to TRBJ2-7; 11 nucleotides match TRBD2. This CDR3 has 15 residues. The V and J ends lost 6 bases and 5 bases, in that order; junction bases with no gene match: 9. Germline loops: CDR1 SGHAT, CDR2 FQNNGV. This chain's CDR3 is CASRTGLAGFDEQYF. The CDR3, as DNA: TGTGCCAGCAGAACCGGACTAGCGGGTTTCGACGAGCAGTACTTC.

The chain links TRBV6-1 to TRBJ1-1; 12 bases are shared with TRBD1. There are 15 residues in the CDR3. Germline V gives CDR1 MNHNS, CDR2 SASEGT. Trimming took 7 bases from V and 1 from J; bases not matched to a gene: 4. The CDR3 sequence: CASKGQGAKNTEAFF. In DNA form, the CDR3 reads TGTGCCAGCAAGGGACAGGGGGCGAAGAACACTGAAGCTTTCTTT.

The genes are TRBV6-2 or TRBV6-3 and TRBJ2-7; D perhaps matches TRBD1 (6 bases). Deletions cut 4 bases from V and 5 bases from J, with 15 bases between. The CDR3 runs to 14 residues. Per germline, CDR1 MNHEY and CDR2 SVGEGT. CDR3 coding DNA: TGTGCCAGCAGTTGGAGATTCTCAGGGGACGAGCAGTACTTC. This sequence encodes CASSWRFSGDEQYF.

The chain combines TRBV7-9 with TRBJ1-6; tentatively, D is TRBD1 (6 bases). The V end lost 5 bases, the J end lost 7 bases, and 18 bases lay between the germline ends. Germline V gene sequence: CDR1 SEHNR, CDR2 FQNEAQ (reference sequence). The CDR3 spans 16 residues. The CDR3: CASSPGSGTINSPLHF. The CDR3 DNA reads TGTGCCAGCAGCCCAGGGTCCGGGACAATAAATTCACCCCTCCACTTT.